This T cell receptor (beta chain) emerged from a study of glioma-infiltrating T cells. Notes on the study in general: Above-expected tissue-blood divergence occurred in all gliomas, most in low-grade ones.

Using RNA template, CDR3s of TCR alpha and beta were amplified with iRepertoire arm-PCR. MiXCR, run by TCRdb on the multiplex PCR reads, gives a single entry per CDR3 protein. The table records 100,000 to 150,000 distinct CDR3 sequences, more than 20% of them present only once. This clonotype appeared many times. The target antigen is unknown. Germline V gene sequence: CDR1 SGHTA, CDR2 FQGNSA. The CDR3 covers 14 residues. V lost 3 bases and J lost 4; bases outside the gene matches: 4. Sequencing was carried out using glioma tissue, nonneoplastic brain tissue, or PBMCs (not recorded which). The receptor was derived from a human donor with low-grade glioma or glioblastoma, undergoing nonglioma brain surgery, or in good health (not recorded which). This chain links TRBV7-2 with TRBJ2-7; 9 nucleotides agree with TRBD2. This CDR3 is CASSFLAGTYEQYF. The CDR3 DNA reads TGTGCCAGCAGCTTTCTAGCGGGAACGTACGAGCAGTACTTC.